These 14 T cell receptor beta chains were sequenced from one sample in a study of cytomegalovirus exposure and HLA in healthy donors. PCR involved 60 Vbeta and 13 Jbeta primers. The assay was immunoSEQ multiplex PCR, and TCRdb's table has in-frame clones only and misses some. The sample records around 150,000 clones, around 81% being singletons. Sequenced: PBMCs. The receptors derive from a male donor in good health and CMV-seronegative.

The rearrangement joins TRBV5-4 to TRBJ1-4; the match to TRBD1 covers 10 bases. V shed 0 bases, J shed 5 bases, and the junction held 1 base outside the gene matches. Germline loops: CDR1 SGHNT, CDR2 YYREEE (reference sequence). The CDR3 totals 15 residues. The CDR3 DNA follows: TGTGCCAGCAGCTTGGTGGGACAGGGGAATGAAAAACTGTTTTTT. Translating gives CASSLVGQGNEKLFF.

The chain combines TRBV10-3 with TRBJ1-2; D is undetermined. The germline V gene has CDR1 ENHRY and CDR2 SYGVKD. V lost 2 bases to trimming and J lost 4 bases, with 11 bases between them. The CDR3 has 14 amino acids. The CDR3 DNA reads TGTGCCATCAGTGAGCGCGGGGTGAGCTATGGCTACACCTTC. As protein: CAISERGVSYGYTF.

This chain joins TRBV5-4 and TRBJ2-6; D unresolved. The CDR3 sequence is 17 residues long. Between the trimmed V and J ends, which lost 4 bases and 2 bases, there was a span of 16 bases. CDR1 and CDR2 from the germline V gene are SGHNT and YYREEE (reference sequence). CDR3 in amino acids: CASSRSPAGTGANVLTF. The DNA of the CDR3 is TGTGCCAGCAGCCGCAGCCCGGCAGGCACTGGGGCCAACGTCCTGACTTTC.

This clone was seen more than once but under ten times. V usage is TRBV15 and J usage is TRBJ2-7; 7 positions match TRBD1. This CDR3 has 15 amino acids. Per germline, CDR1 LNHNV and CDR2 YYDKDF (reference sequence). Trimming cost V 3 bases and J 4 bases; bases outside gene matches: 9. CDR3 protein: CATSSPGQKEYEQYF. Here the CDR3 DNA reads TGTGCCACCAGCAGCCCGGGACAGAAAGAGTACGAGCAGTACTTC.

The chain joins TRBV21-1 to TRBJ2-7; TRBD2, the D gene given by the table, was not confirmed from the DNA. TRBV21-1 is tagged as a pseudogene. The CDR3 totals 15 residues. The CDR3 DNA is TGTGCCAGCAGCAAACCAAACCCTAGCTCCGACGAGCAGTACTTC. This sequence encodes CASSKPNPSSDEQYF.

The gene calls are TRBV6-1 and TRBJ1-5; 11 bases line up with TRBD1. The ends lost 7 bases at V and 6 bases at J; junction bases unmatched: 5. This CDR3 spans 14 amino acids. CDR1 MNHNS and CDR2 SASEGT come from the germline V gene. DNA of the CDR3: TGTGCCAGCAAGCGGACAGGGGGCTTTCAGCCCCAGCATTTT. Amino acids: CASKRTGGFQPQHF.

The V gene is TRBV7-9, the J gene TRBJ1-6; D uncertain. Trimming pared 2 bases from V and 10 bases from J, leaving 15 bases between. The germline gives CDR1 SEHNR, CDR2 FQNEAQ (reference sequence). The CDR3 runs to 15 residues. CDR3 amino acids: CASSLIDGSQSPLHF. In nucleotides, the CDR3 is TGTGCCAGCAGCTTAATAGACGGGAGCCAGTCACCCCTCCACTTT.

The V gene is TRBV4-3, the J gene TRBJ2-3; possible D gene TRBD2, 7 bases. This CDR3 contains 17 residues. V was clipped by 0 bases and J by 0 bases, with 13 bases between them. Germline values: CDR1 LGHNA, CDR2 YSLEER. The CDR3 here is CASSQDGGGLSTDTQYF. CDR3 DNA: TGCGCCAGCAGCCAAGATGGCGGGGGCCTTAGCACAGATACGCAGTATTTT.

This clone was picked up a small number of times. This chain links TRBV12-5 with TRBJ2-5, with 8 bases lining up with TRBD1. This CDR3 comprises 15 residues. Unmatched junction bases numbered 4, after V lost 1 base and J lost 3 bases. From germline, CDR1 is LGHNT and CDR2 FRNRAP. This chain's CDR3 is CASGLGQGTEETQYF. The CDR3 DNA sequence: TGTGCTAGTGGTTTGGGACAGGGGACTGAAGAGACCCAGTACTTC.

The CDR3 reads CASRGRQGRRSGAFF. The CDR3 bases are TGTGCCAGCAGGGGCCGACAGGGGCGGCGGAGTGGAGCTTTCTTT. The chain carries TRBV2 and TRBJ1-1, with TRBD1 matching over 8 bases. Looked up from germline, CDR1 is SNHLY and CDR2 is FYNNEI. V trimming: 6 bases; J trimming: 10 bases; junction bases outside the gene matches: 16. This CDR3 comprises 15 residues.

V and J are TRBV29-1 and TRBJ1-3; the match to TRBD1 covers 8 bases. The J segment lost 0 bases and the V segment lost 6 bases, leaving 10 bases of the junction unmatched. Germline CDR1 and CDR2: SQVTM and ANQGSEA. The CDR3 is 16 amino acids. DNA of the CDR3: TGCAGCGTCCGCGACAGGGGCCGTGACTCTGGAAACACCATATATTTT. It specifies CSVRDRGRDSGNTIYF.

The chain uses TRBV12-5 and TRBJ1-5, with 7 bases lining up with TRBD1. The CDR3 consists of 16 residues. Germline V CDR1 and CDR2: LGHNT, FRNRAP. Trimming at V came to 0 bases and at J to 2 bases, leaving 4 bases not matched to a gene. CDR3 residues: CASGLVRQGGNQPQHF. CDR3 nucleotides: TGTGCTAGTGGTTTGGTACGACAGGGCGGCAATCAGCCCCAGCATTTT. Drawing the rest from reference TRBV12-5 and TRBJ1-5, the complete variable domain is DARVTQTPRHKVTEMGQEVTMRCQPILGHNTVFWYRQTMMQGLELLAYFRNRAPLDDSGMPKDRFSAEMPDATLATLKIQPSEPRDSAVYFCASGLVRQGGNQPQHFGDGTRLSIL.

The chain's CDR3 is CASSGQSNQPQHF. The CDR3 DNA sequence: TGTGCCAGTAGTGGACAGAGCAATCAGCCCCAGCATTTT. The chain couples TRBV19 to TRBJ1-5, with D possibly TRBD1 on 6 matching bases. Germline V gives CDR1 LNHDA, CDR2 SQIVND (reference sequence). Trimming shortened V by 5 bases and J by 1 base, and 6 bases separated the two germline ends. This CDR3 comprises 13 residues.

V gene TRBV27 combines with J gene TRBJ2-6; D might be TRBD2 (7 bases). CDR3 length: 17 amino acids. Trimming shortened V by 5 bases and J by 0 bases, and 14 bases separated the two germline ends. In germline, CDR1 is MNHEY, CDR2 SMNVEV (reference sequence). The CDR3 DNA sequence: TGTGCCAGCAGTGAGGGGGGGTGGTACTCTGGGGCCAACGTCCTGACTTTC. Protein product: CASSEGGWYSGANVLTF. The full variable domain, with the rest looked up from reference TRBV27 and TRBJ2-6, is EAQVTQNPRYLITVTGKKLTVTCSQNMNHEYMSWYRQDPGLGLRQIYYSMNVEVTDKGDVPEGYKVSRKEKRNFPLILESPSPNQTSLYFCASSEGGWYSGANVLTFGAGSRLTVL.